A single sample gave rise to the 14 T cell receptor beta chains below, sequenced in a study of T cells in Graves' hyperthyroidism and ophthalmopathy. Amplification of TCR beta CDR3 regions used RNA as the template. TCR CDR3 regions were first amplified by RT-PCR with HTBI primers. TCRdb reprocessed the multiplex PCR reads via MiXCR and lists one record per CDR3 protein. The repertoire holds approximately 560,000 distinct CDR3 sequences, with approximately 15% as singletons. Specimen: blood. Receptors were obtained from a woman in her 30s with Graves' hyperthyroidism.

V and J are TRBV24-1 and TRBJ2-1, with D uncertain. With 4 bases removed from V and 0 bases from J, the gap between germline ends came to 18 bases. This CDR3 has 18 residues. Germline CDR1 reads KGHDR; CDR2 reads SFDVKD. CDR3 region: CATSDSYAELSSYNEQFF. DNA of the CDR3: TGTGCCACCAGTGACTCTTACGCCGAACTTAGCTCCTACAATGAGCAGTTCTTC.

In its sample, this clonotype was seen a few times. The CDR3 loop reads CASSYSILQSYNEQFF. In DNA form, the CDR3 reads TGTGCCAGCAGTTACTCGATCTTGCAATCCTACAATGAGCAGTTCTTC. V gene TRBV6-2 or TRBV6-3 combines with J gene TRBJ2-1, with D unresolved. Trimming removed 0 bases at V and 1 base at J, with 10 bases between. Germline CDR1 is MNHEY and CDR2 is SVGEGT. This CDR3 spans 16 amino acids.

This clonotype was seen repeatedly, ten times or more. The chain uses TRBV20-1 and TRBJ2-7; 7 bases map to TRBD1. The length of the CDR3 is 15 residues. CDR1 is DFQATT, CDR2 SNEGSKA, per germline (reference sequence). The junction had 7 bases not matched to a gene; V was cut back by 1 base and J by 1 base. CDR3: CSARVGTEVSYEQYF. Written as DNA, the CDR3 is TGCAGTGCTAGAGTTGGGACAGAAGTTTCCTACGAGCAGTACTTC.

Many counts were recorded for this clonotype. This sequence joins TRBV7-2 and TRBJ1-5; D is perhaps TRBD1 (5 bases). Trimming removed 3 bases from V and 7 bases from J, with 10 bases in between. This CDR3 has 13 amino acids. In germline, CDR1 is SGHTA, CDR2 FQGNSA. The CDR3 region is CASSLGGDQPQHF. In nucleotides, the CDR3 is TGTGCCAGCAGCTTGGGGGGGGACCAGCCCCAGCATTTT.

In this sample, this clonotype turned up a few times. The V gene is TRBV20-1, the J gene TRBJ1-1, with 7 bases lining up with TRBD1. This CDR3 region has 14 residues. V gave up 6 bases and J gave up 0 bases; unmatched junction bases: 7. The V gene's germline CDR1 is DFQATT and CDR2 SNEGSKA (reference sequence). This CDR3 is CSAGGAPMNTEAFF. CDR3 in DNA: TGCAGTGCAGGGGGCGCCCCCATGAACACTGAAGCTTTCTTT.

This clonotype appeared a few times. A much bigger clone sits one base away, suggesting this may be a read error. The chain links TRBV30 to TRBJ1-1; 11 bases agree with TRBD1. The CDR3 sequence is 14 residues long. Germline CDR1 is GTSNPN and CDR2 is SVGIG (reference sequence). CDR3: CARSGTGGWTEAFF. The CDR3, as DNA: TGTGCCCGGAGTGGGACAGGGGGTTGGACTGAAGCTTTCTTT.

This clonotype was picked up a small number of times. This sequence joins TRBV29-1 and TRBJ2-3, with D perhaps TRBD2 (6 bases). The CDR3 is 12 amino acids. V gave up 3 bases and J gave up 5 bases, with 9 bases separating them. Per the germline V gene, CDR1 is SQVTM and CDR2 is ANQGSEA. Written as DNA, the CDR3 is TGCAGCGTTGAGGAGGGAGGAGATACGCAGTATTTT. It yields the protein CSVEEGGDTQYF.

The table lists this clonotype with many counts. The V and J genes are TRBV28 and TRBJ1-1; the D is unclear. There are 13 residues in the CDR3. V gave up 2 bases and J gave up 6 bases, with 10 bases separating them. Germline V CDR1 and CDR2: MDHEN, SYDVKM. CDR3 bases: TGTGCCAGCAGTTTAAGGGTTGTCGCTGAAGCTTTCTTT. It codes for CASSLRVVAEAFF.

This rearrangement joins TRBV6-1 to TRBJ1-2; no clear D gene. V dropped 7 bases and J dropped 2 bases, with 11 bases sitting between them. CDR3 length equals 13 residues. Germline-derived CDR1 and CDR2 are MNHNS and SASEGT. This CDR3 is CASKRTENYGYTF. The CDR3 coding sequence is TGTGCCAGCAAGAGGACGGAGAACTATGGCTACACCTTC.

The table lists this clonotype with many counts. The chain employs TRBV11-2 and TRBJ1-1; tentatively, D is TRBD1 (5 bases). The ends were cut back, 3 bases at V and 4 bases at J, with 12 bases in the middle. Germline CDR1 and CDR2: SGHAT and FQNNGV. The CDR3 length is 14 residues. Here the CDR3 reads CASSFPGLATEAFF. The CDR3 nucleotides read TGTGCCAGCAGCTTTCCGGGACTGGCCACTGAAGCTTTCTTT. Complete variable domain (other parts from reference TRBV11-2 and TRBJ1-1): EAGVAQSPRYKIIEKRQSVAFWCNPISGHATLYWYQQILGQGPKLLIQFQNNGVVDDSQLPKDRFSAERLKGVDSTLKIQPAKLEDSAVYLCASSFPGLATEAFFGQGTRLTVV.

Notes on this clonotype: A much larger clone differs by one base, so this may be a read error. This chain uses TRBV5-1 with TRBJ1-1; no firm D call. CDR1 and CDR2 (germline): SGHRS, YFSETQ. Trimming cost V 7 bases and J 6 bases, with 16 bases left between them. This CDR3 is 13 amino acids long. The CDR3, as DNA: TGCGCCAGCGTTGACCCGATGGGCGCTGAAGCTTTCTTT. Translating it yields CASVDPMGAEAFF.

This clonotype turned up a few times. The chain recombines TRBV6-1 with TRBJ2-7; tentatively, D is TRBD1 (6 bases). Per germline, CDR1 MNHNS and CDR2 SASEGT. The V end lost 6 bases, the J end lost 3 bases, and 15 bases lay between the germline ends. This CDR3 is built from 14 residues. CDR3 bases: TGTGCCAGCAGGCCCCCAGGACAGTACTACGAGCAGTACTTC. As protein: CASRPPGQYYEQYF.

The chain joins TRBV30 to TRBJ2-7; no reliable D call. V shed 4 bases and J shed 6 bases, with 4 bases lying between them. Germline values: CDR1 GTSNPN, CDR2 SVGIG (reference sequence). The CDR3 sequence is 9 residues long. CDR3 region: CAWNGEQYF. The CDR3 DNA reads TGTGCCTGGAATGGCGAGCAGTACTTC.

This clonotype was seen more than once but under ten times. A much larger clone is a single base away; this may be a read error. The chain recombines TRBV6-5 with TRBJ2-1; 9 bases align to TRBD1. The CDR3 contains 15 residues. J lost 6 bases, V lost 4 bases, and 7 bases had no gene match. Germline values: CDR1 MNHEY, CDR2 SVGAGI. The CDR3 protein is CASSFGTGFLNEQFF. CDR3 nucleotide sequence: TGTGCCAGCAGTTTCGGGACAGGGTTCCTCAATGAGCAGTTCTTC.